The clone carrying this T cell receptor (beta chain) was seen at least ten times. Antigen specificity is unknown. The sample is drawn from a study of CD8 T cells in ankylosing spondylitis. Study results and limitations: Enrichment of disease-linked clones was reportedly significant in matched ankylosing spondylitis synovial fluid.

This CDR3 has 16 residues. Trimming removed 0 bases from V and 0 bases from J, with 11 bases in between. Looked up from germline, CDR1 is LGHDT and CDR2 is YNNKEL (reference sequence). TCR beta libraries were made by quantitative 5'-RACE with molecular barcodes. From the 5' RACE reads, TCRdb called clonotypes with MiXCR, one entry per CDR3 protein. The sample shows a few hundred thousand distinct CDR3 sequences, around 10% of them seen only once. This TCR was sampled from a female donor with ankylosing spondylitis or in good health (not recorded which). Sequenced sample: blood, either unsorted or a sorted T cell fraction (not recorded which). The rearrangement joins TRBV3-1 to TRBJ1-2, with D possibly matching TRBD1 (6 bases). CDR3 DNA: TGTGCCAGCAGCCAAGATTCGACAGGATCTAACTATGGCTACACCTTC. Protein product: CASSQDSTGSNYGYTF.